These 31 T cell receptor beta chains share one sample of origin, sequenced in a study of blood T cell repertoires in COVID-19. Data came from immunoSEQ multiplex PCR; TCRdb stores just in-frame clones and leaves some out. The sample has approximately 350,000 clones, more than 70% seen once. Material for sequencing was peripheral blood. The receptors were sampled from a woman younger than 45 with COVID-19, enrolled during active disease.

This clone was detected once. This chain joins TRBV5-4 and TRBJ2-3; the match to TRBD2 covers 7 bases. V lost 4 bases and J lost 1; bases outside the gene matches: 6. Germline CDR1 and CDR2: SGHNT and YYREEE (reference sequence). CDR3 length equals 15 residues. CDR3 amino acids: CASSQTGGRTDTQYF. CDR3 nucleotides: TGTGCCAGCAGCCAGACGGGAGGCCGCACAGATACGCAGTATTTT.

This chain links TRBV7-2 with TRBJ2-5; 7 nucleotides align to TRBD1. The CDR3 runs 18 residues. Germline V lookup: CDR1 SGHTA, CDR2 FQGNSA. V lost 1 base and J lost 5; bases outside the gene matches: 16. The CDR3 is CASSLDPRKTGARETQYF. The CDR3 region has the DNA TGTGCCAGCAGCTTAGATCCCCGAAAAACAGGGGCCAGGGAGACCCAGTACTTC. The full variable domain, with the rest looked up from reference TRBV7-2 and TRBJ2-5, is GAGVSQSPSNKVTEKGKDVELRCDPISGHTALYWYRQSLGQGLEFLIYFQGNSAPDKSGLPSDRFSAERTGGSVSTLTIQRTQQEDSAVYLCASSLDPRKTGARETQYFGPGTRLLVL.

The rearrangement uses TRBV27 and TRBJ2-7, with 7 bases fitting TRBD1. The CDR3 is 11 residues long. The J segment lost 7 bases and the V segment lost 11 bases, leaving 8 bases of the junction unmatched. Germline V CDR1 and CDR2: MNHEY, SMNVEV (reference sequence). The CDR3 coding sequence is TGTGCCGTCGACAGGGTGGGGGAGCAGTACGTC. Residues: CAVDRVGEQYV.

For the CDR3, the DNA is TGTGCCAGCAGCTTTTCCCGGACTAGCAAGCGGAGAGGGGCCCAGTACTTC. Protein product: CASSFSRTSKRRGAQYF. V is TRBV3-1 (or the pseudogene TRBV3-2) and J is TRBJ2-5; 8 nucleotides match TRBD2. The germline V gene encodes CDR1 LGHDT and CDR2 YNNKEL (reference sequence). Unmatched junction bases numbered 20, after V lost 5 bases and J lost 9 bases. The CDR3 covers 17 residues.

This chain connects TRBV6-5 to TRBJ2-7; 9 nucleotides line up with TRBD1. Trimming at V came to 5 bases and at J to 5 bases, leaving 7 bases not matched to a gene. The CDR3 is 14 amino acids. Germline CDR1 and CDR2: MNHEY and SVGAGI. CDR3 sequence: CASSRDRDYDEQYF. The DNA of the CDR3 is TGTGCCAGCAGTAGGGACAGGGACTACGACGAGCAGTACTTC.

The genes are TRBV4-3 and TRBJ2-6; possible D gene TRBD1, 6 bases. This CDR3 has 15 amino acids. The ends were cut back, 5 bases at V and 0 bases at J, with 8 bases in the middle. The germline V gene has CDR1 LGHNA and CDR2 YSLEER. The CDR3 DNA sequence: TGCGCCAGCAGCAGGGACAACTCTGGGGCCAACGTCCTGACTTTC. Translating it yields CASSRDNSGANVLTF.

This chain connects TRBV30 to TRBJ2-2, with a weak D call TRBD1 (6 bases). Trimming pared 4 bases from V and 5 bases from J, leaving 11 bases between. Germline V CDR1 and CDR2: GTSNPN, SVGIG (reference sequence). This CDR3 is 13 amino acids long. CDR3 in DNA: TGTGCCTGGATACAGGGAGCAACCGGGGAGCTGTTTTTT. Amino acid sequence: CAWIQGATGELFF.

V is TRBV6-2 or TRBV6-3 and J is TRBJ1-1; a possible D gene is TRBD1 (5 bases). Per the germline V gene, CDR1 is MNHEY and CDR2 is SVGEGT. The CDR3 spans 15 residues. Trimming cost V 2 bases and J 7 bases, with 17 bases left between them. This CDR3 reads CASSYHPSIDSEAFF. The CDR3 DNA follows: TGTGCCAGCAGTTACCACCCATCTATCGACAGTGAAGCTTTCTTT.

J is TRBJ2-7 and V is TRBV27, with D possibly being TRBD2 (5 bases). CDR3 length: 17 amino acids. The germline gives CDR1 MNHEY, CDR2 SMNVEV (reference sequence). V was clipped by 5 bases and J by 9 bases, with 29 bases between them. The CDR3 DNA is TGTGCCAGCAGTCCCGGAGGAGGAGGCAGACATACCATTGGGCAGTACTTC. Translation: CASSPGGGGRHTIGQYF.

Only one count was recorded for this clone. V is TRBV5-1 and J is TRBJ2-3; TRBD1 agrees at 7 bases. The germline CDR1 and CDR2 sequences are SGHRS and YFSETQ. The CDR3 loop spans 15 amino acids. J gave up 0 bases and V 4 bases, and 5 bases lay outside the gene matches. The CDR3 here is CASSTGTESTDTQYF. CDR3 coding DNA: TGCGCCAGCAGCACGGGGACAGAGAGCACAGATACGCAGTATTTT.

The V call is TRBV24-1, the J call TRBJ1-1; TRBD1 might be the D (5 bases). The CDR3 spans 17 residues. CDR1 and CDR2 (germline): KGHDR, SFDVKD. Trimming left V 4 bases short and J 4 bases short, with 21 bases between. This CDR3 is CATSDLPGPGGFTEAFF. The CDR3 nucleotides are TGTGCCACCAGTGACCTTCCGGGACCCGGGGGGTTCACTGAAGCTTTCTTT.

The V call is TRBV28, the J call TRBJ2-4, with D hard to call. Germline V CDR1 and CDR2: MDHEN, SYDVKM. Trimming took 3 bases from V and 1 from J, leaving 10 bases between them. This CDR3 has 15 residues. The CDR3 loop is CASSLRGWAKNIQYF. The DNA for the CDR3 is TGTGCCAGCAGTTTGAGAGGCTGGGCCAAAAACATTCAGTACTTC.

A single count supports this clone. CDR3 residues: CASSLGGGRASNEQFF. In nucleotides, the CDR3 is TGTGCCAGCAGCTTAGGAGGCGGGAGGGCCTCAAATGAGCAGTTCTTC. J is TRBJ2-1 and V is TRBV11-3; 9 nucleotides line up with TRBD2. This CDR3 has 16 amino acids. The ends lost 1 base at V and 7 bases at J; junction bases unmatched: 8. Germline V CDR1 and CDR2: SGHNT, YENEEA. Together with reference TRBV11-3 and TRBJ2-1, the CDR3 gives the full variable domain: EAGVVQSPRYKIIEKKQPVAFWCNPISGHNTLYWYLQNLGQGPELLIRYENEEAVDDSQLPKDRFSAERLKGVDSTLKIQPAELGDSAVYLCASSLGGGRASNEQFFGPGTRLTVL.

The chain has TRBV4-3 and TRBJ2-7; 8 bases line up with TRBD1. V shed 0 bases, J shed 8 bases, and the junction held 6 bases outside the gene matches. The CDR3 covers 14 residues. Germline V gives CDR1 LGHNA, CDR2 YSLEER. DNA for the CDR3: TGCGCCAGCAGCCAAGAGAGAAGGACAGGGAAGCAGTACTTC. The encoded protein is CASSQERRTGKQYF.

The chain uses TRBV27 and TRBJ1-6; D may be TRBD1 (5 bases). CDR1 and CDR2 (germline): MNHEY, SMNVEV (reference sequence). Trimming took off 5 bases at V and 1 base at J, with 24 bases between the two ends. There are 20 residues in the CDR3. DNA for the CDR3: TGTGCCAGCAGTCGGGAGCCCCAGGGTGGGCTCGGGTCCTATAATTCACCCCTCCACTTT. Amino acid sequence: CASSREPQGGLGSYNSPLHF.

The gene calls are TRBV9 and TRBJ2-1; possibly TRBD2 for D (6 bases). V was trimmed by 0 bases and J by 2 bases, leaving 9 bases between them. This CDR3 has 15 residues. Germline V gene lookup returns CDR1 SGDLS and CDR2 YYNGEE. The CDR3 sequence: CASSVDSGPYNEQFF. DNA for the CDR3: TGTGCCAGCAGCGTAGACAGCGGGCCCTACAATGAGCAGTTCTTC.

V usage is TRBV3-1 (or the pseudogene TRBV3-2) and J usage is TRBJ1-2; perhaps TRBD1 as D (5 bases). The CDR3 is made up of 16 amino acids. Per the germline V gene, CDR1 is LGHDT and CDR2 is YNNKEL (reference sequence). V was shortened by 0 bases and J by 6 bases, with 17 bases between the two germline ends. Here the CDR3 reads CASSQDGAQRRDGYTF. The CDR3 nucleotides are TGTGCCAGCAGCCAAGATGGGGCTCAGCGACGGGATGGCTACACCTTC.

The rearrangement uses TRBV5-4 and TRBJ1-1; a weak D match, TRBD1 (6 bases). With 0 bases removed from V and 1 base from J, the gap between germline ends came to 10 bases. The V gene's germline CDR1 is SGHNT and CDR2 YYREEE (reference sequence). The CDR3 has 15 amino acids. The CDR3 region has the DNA TGTGCCAGCAGCTTGGTTCCAGGGGAGAACACTGAAGCTTTCTTT. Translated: CASSLVPGENTEAFF.

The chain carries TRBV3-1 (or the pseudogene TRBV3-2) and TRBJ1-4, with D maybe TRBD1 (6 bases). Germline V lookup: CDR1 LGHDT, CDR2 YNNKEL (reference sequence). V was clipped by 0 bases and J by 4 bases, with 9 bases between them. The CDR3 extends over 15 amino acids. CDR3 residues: CASSQDGQINEKLFF. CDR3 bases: TGTGCCAGCAGCCAAGACGGACAGATTAATGAAAAACTGTTTTTT.

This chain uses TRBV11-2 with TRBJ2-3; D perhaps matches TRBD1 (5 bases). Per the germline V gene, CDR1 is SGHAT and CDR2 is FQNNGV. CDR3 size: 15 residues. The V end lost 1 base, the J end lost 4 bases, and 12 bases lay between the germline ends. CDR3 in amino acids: CASSLGGVVSDTQYF. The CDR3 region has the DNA TGTGCCAGCAGCTTAGGGGGCGTAGTATCAGATACGCAGTATTTT.

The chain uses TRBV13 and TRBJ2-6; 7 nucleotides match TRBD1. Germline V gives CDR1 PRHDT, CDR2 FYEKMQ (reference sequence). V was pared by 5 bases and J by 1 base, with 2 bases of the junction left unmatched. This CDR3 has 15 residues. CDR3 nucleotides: TGTGCCAGCAGCATACAGGGGTCTGGGGCCAACGTCCTGACTTTC. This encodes CASSIQGSGANVLTF.

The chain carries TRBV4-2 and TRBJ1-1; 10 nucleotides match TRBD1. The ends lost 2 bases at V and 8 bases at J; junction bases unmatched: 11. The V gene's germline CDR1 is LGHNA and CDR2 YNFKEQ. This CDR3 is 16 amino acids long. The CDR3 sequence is CASSQLTGQGTVEAFF. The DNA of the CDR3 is TGTGCCAGCAGCCAACTCACGGGACAGGGGACGGTCGAAGCTTTCTTT.

CDR3 in amino acids: CASSRSGTLTDTQYF. The CDR3 nucleotides are TGCGCCAGCAGCCGATCCGGGACTTTAACAGATACGCAGTATTTT. This rearrangement joins TRBV5-1 to TRBJ2-3; possible D gene TRBD2, 6 bases. The V gene's germline CDR1 is SGHRS and CDR2 YFSETQ. This CDR3 region has 15 residues. V was trimmed by 4 bases and J by 3 bases, leaving 15 bases between them.

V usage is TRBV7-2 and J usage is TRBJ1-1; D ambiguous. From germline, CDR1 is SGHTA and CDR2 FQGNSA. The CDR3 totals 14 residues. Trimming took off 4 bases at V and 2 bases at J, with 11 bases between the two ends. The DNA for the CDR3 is TGTGCCAGCAGCTCAGGTGGGCCCAACACTGAAGCTTTCTTT. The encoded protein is CASSSGGPNTEAFF. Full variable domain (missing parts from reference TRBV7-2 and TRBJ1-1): GAGVSQSPSNKVTEKGKDVELRCDPISGHTALYWYRQSLGQGLEFLIYFQGNSAPDKSGLPSDRFSAERTGGSVSTLTIQRTQQEDSAVYLCASSSGGPNTEAFFGQGTRLTVV.

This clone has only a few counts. CDR3 bases: TGTGCCAGCAGCCTGGTGAGGGCAACAGGGGATCATGAGGATGAAAAACTGTTTTTT. Its translation is CASSLVRATGDHEDEKLFF. The chain has TRBV7-9 and TRBJ1-4; 7 bases are a match to TRBD1. After removal of 5 bases from V and 6 bases from J, the junction contained 21 bases not matched to a gene. The CDR3 contains 19 residues. CDR1 and CDR2 from the germline V gene are SEHNR and FQNEAQ (reference sequence).

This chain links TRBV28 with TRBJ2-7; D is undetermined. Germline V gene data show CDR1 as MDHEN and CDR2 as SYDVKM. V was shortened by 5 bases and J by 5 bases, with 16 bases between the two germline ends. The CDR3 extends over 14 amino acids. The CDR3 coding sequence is TGTGCCAGCAGTACTGACACTGTATACGACGAGCAGTACTTC. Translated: CASSTDTVYDEQYF.

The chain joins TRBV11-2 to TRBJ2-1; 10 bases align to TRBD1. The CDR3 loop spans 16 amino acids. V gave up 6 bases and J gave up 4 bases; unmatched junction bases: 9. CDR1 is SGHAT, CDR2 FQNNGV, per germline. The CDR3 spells CASSPGQGMQYNEQFF. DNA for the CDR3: TGTGCCAGCAGTCCGGGACAGGGGATGCAGTACAATGAGCAGTTCTTC.

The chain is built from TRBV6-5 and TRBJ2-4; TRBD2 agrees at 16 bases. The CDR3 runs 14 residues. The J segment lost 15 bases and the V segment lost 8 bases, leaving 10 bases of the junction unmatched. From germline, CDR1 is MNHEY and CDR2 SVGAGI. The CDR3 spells CASGLGLAGGLRYF. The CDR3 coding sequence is TGTGCCAGCGGTCTGGGACTAGCGGGAGGGTTGAGGTACTTC.

Here the CDR3 DNA reads TGTGCCAGCAGCTTGGGTGGGGGCCGCTCCTACGAGCAGTACTTC. Translation: CASSLGGGRSYEQYF. J is TRBJ2-7 and V is TRBV5-4; D might be TRBD1 (6 bases). The CDR3 consists of 15 residues. The V and J ends lost 0 bases and 0 bases respectively, with 10 bases between them. CDR1 and CDR2 (germline): SGHNT, YYREEE (reference sequence).

CDR3 DNA: TGTGCCAGCAGCTTAGTCGGGGGGGTAGCGGAGCTCAACCAAGAGACCCAGTACTTC. This codes for CASSLVGGVAELNQETQYF. The J gene is TRBJ2-5, the V gene TRBV7-6; 8 bases fit TRBD2. The CDR3 extends over 19 amino acids. Trimming at V came to 1 base and at J to 0 bases, leaving 13 bases not matched to a gene. Germline V gene sequence: CDR1 SGHVS, CDR2 FNYEAQ.

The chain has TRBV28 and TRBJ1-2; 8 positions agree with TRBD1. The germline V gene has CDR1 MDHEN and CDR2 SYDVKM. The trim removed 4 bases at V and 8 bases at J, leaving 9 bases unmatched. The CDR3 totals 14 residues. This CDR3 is CASSSRGQGSGYTF. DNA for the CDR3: TGTGCCAGCAGTTCTCGCGGACAGGGTAGCGGCTACACCTTC.